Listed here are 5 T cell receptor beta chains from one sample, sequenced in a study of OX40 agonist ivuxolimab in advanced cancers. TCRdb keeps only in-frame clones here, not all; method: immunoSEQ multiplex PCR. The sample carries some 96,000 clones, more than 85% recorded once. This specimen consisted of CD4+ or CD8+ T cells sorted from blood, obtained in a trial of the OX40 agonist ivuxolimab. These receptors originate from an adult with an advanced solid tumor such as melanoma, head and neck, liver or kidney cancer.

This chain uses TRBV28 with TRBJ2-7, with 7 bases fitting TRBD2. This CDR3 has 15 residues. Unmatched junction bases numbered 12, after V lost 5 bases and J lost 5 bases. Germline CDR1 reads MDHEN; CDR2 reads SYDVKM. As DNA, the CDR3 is TGTGCCAGCAGTCCCCGGGAGCGGGGATCTGACGAGCAGTACTTC. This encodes CASSPRERGSDEQYF.

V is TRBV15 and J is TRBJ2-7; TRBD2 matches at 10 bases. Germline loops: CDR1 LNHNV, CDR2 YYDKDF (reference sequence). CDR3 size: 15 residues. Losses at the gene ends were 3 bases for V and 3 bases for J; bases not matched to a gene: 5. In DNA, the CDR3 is TGTGCCACCAGCAGCAGCGGGAGGGAACGCTACGAGCAGTACTTC. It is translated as CATSSSGRERYEQYF.

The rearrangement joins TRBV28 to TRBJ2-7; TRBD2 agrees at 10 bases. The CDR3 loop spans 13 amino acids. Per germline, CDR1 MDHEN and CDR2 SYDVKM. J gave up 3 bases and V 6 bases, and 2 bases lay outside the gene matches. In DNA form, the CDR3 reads TGTGCCAGCAGGGCTAGCGGGAGCTACGAGCAGTACTTC. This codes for CASRASGSYEQYF. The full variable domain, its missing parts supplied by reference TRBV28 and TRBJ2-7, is DVKVTQSSRYLVKRTGEKVFLECVQDMDHENMFWYRQDPGLGLRLIYFSYDVKMKEKGDIPEGYSVSREKKERFSLILESASTNQTSMYLCASRASGSYEQYFGPGTRLTVT.

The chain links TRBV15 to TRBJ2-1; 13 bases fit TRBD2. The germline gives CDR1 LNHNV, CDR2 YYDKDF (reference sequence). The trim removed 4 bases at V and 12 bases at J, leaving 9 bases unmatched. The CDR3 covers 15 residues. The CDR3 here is CATSTGLAGAGGQFF. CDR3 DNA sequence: TGTGCCACCAGCACCGGACTAGCGGGGGCAGGGGGGCAGTTCTTC.

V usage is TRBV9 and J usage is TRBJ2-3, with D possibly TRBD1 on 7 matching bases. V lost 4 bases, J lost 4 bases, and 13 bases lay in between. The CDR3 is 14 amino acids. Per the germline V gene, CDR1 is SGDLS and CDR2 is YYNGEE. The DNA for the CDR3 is TGTGCCAGCAGCCCTCGCAGGGGGGCAGATACGCAGTATTTT. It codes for CASSPRRGADTQYF.